This T cell receptor beta chain originates from a study of blood T cell repertoires in COVID-19. The method was immunoSEQ multiplex PCR; TCRdb's version includes in-frame clones alone and lacks a portion of them. Among fewer than 450,000 clones listed, more than 75% were seen once. The CDR3 loop spans 17 amino acids. From germline, CDR1 is LGHNA and CDR2 YSLEER. V shed 0 bases and J shed 0 bases, with 9 bases lying between them. This sequence was found in a young woman who had recovered from COVID-19. The chain joins TRBV4-3 to TRBJ2-6; D is uncertain. Sequences were obtained from PBMCs or T cells enriched from blood (not recorded which). CDR3 sequence reads: CASSQDGEFSGANVLTF. In nucleotides, the CDR3 is TGCGCCAGCAGCCAAGATGGAGAGTTCTCTGGGGCCAACGTCCTGACTTTC.